The clone carrying this T cell receptor (beta chain) was counted many times. The entry originates in a study of blood T cells in healthy people across ages. At the level of the study: Per two T cells, about one barcoded beta molecule was captured through template switching.

Individuals who donated were healthy Caucasians from Russia aged 6 to 90. With a J-beta primer mix and a sample-barcoded 5' primer, a second PCR ran 7 to 11 cycles. Paired-end reads containing CDR3 totaled no fewer than 2.5 million for each sample. TCRdb passed the 5' RACE reads through MiXCR, listing each CDR3 protein once. The table records 600,000 or so distinct CDR3 sequences, less than 60% of them present only once. The sequencing sample was made of blood. This TCR came from a man older than 75 in good health.

CDR3 in DNA: TGTGCCAGCAGACCGGGTTCCTACGAGCAGTACTTC. Translation: CASRPGSYEQYF. This chain uses TRBV6-6 with TRBJ2-7; D is undetermined. The CDR3 extends over 12 amino acids. Germline values: CDR1 MNHNY, CDR2 SVGAGI (reference sequence). With 6 bases removed from V and 1 base from J, the gap between germline ends came to 7 bases.